This TCR beta chain comes out of a study of shared clonotypes between healthy human individuals. Study results and caveats: Among donors, sharing of clonotypes was expected to be affected by sequencing depth.

Clones were sequenced by immunoSEQ multiplex PCR, and TCRdb holds only the in-frame ones, with some missing. The sample holds roughly 2.2 million clones, roughly 90% seen once. About this clone itself: Its antigen is undetermined.

All of the donors resided in Nashville, Tennessee, and each was a Caucasian adult. V was trimmed by 3 bases and J by 12 bases, leaving 20 bases between them. The CDR3 loop spans 15 amino acids. Germline-derived CDR1 and CDR2 are MGHRA and YSYEKL. The sequence came from a man aged 18 to 30 in good health. Some clones in this sample may be carry-over from other donors' samples. The gene calls are TRBV4-1 and TRBJ1-4; D might be TRBD1 (6 bases). The material sequenced was naive CD4+ T cells from PBMCs. Stated subset: CD45RA+ positively selected. The CDR3 region has the DNA TGCGCCAGCAGCCATCCTCGGACAGCCGGTACTGAACTGTTTTTT. Its translation is CASSHPRTAGTELFF.